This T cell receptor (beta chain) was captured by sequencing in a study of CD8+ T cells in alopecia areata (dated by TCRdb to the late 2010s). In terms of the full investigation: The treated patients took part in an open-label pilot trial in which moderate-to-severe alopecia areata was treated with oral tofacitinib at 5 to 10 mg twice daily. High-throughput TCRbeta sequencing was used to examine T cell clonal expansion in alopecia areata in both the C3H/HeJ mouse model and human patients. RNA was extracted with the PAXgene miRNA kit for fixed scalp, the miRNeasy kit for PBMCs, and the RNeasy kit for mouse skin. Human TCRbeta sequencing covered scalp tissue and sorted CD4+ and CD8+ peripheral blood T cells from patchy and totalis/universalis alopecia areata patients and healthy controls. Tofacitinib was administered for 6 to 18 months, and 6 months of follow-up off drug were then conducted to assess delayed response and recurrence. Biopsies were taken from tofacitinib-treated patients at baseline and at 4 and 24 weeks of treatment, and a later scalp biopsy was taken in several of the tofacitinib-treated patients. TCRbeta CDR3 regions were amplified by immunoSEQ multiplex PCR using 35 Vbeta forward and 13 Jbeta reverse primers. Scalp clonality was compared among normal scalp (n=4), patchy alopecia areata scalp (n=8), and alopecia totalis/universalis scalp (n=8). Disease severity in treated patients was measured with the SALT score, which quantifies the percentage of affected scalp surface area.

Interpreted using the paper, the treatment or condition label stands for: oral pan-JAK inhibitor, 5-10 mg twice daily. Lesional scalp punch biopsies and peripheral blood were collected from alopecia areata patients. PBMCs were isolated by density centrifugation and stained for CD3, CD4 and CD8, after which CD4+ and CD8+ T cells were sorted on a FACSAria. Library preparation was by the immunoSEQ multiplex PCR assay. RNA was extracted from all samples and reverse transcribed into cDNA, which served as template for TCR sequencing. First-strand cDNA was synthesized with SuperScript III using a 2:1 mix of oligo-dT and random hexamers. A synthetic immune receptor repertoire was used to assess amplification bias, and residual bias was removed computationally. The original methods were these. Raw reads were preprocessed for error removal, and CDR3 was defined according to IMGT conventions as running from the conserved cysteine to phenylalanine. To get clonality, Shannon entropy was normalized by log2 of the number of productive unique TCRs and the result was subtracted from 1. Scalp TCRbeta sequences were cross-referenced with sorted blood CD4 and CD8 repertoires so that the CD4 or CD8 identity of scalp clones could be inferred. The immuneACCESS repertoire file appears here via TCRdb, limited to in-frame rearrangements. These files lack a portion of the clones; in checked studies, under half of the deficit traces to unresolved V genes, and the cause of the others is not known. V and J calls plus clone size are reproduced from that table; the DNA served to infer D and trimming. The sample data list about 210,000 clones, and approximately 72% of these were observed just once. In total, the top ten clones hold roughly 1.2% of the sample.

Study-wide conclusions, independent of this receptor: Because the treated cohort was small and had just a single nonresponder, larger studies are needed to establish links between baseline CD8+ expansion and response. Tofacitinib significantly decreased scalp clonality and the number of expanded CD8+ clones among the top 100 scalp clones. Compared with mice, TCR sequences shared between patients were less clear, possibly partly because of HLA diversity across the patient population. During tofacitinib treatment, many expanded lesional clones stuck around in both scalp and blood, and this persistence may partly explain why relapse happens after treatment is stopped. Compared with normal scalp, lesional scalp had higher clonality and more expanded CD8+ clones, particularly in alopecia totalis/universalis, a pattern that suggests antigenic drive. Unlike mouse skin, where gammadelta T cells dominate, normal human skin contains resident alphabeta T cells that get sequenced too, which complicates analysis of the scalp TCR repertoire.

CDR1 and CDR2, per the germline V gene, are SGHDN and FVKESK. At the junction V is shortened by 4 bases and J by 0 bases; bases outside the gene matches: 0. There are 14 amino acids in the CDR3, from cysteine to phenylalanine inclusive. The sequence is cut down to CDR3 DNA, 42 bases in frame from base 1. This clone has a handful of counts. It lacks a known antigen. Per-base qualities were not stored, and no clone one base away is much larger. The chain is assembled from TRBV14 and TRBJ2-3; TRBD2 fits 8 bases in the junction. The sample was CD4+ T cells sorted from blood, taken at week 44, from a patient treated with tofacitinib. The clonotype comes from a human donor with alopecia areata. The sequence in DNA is TGTGCCAGCAGCCTAGCGGGGAGCACAGATACGCAGTATTTT. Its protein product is CASSLAGSTDTQYF.